Shown below are 21 T cell receptor beta chains from a single sample sequenced in a study of shared clonotypes between healthy human individuals. The data were produced by immunoSEQ multiplex PCR, yet TCRdb's version contains in-frame clones alone and is incomplete. The table shows hundreds of thousands of clones, with 92% occurring only once. CD45RO-negative cells were positively selected for CCR7, leaving out terminally differentiated effector memory CD45RA+ cells. The specimen sequenced was naive CD8+ T cells sorted from blood. These receptor sequences come from a man aged 25 to 40 in good health.

About this clone itself: Sequence at one end of the junction differs from germline and may be a read error. The chain links TRBV9 to TRBJ1-2; a possible D gene is TRBD1 (5 bases). Looked up from germline, CDR1 is SGDLS and CDR2 is YYNGEE. CDR3 length: 12 residues. For the CDR3, the DNA is TGTGCCAGCAGCGTAGAAAGGGGACCGTTAAGCTTC. As protein: CASSVERGPLSF. Supplemented by reference TRBV9 and TRBJ1-2, the full variable domain reads DSGVTQTPKHLITATGQRVTLRCSPRSGDLSVYWYQQSLDQGLQFLIQYYNGEERAKGNILERFSAQQFPDLHSELNLSSLELGDSALYFCASSVERGPLSFGSGTRLTVV.

The V call is TRBV27, the J call TRBJ2-1; 7 bases align to TRBD1. Looked up from germline, CDR1 is MNHEY and CDR2 is SMNVEV (reference sequence). There are 14 residues in the CDR3. V shed 2 bases, J shed 4 bases, and the junction held 2 bases outside the gene matches. The CDR3: CASSLQGEYNEQFF. The CDR3 bases are TGTGCCAGCAGTTTACAGGGGGAATACAATGAGCAGTTCTTC.

The chain recombines TRBV11-2 with TRBJ2-5, with D possibly being TRBD1 (5 bases). V lost 5 bases, J lost 4 bases, and 17 bases lay in between. This CDR3 spans 15 amino acids. The V gene's germline CDR1 is SGHAT and CDR2 FQNNGV. Here the CDR3 DNA reads TGTGCCAGCAGCCTGGGCAGGGCGTTTGGAGAGACCCAGTACTTC. This translates into CASSLGRAFGETQYF.

The V call is TRBV4-1, the J call TRBJ1-5; no definite D call. Germline-derived CDR1 and CDR2 are MGHRA and YSYEKL. The V end was cut by 0 bases, the J end by 0 bases, with 9 bases between. The length of the CDR3 is 16 residues. CDR3 amino acids: CASSQDPGYSNQPQHF. CDR3 bases: TGCGCCAGCAGCCAAGATCCGGGGTATAGCAATCAGCCCCAGCATTTT.

Notes on this clone: A far larger clone is a single base away, which makes a read error likely. This sequence joins TRBV7-9 and TRBJ2-7, with D perhaps TRBD1 (6 bases). V lost 6 bases to trimming and J lost 3 bases, with 12 bases between them. Per the germline V gene, CDR1 is SEHNR and CDR2 is FQNEAQ (reference sequence). The CDR3 runs to 13 residues. The CDR3 DNA reads as TGTGCCAGCAGGCCGGGACATAACTACGAGCAGTACTTC. Translated: CASRPGHNYEQYF.

This chain connects TRBV7-9 to TRBJ1-4, with D unresolved. The germline CDR1 and CDR2 sequences are SEHNR and FQNEAQ (reference sequence). V gave up 4 bases and J gave up 6 bases, with 15 bases separating them. The CDR3 covers 15 residues. The CDR3 DNA reads TGTGCCAGCAGCTATCCCCTTAGGAGCCATGAAAAACTGTTTTTT. This gives the protein CASSYPLRSHEKLFF.

The V gene is TRBV4-1, the J gene TRBJ2-1; 15 nucleotides line up with TRBD2. The CDR3 covers 20 residues. Germline CDR1 MGHRA, CDR2 YSYEKL. The trim removed 4 bases at V and 3 bases at J, leaving 13 bases unmatched. The CDR3 protein is CASSPSGTSGRRGDYNEQFF. CDR3 coding DNA: TGCGCCAGCAGCCCCTCCGGGACTAGCGGGAGGAGAGGCGACTACAATGAGCAGTTCTTC.

This chain joins TRBV6-7 and TRBJ1-2; D gene uncertain. TRBV6-7 is labeled an ORF, and its function is uncertain. The CDR3 is 11 residues long. The ends were cut back, 5 bases at V and 7 bases at J, with 8 bases in the middle. The CDR3 spells CASSGSAGYTF. The CDR3 DNA is TGTGCCAGCAGTGGGTCCGCTGGCTACACCTTC.

Here the CDR3 reads CASSWTGANSGANVLTF. Written as DNA, the CDR3 is TGTGCCAGCAGCTGGACAGGGGCCAACTCTGGGGCCAACGTCCTGACTTTC. V and J are TRBV7-9 and TRBJ2-6; TRBD1 aligns across 9 bases. CDR3 size: 17 residues. The ends lost 4 bases at V and 0 bases at J; junction bases unmatched: 4. Germline loops: CDR1 SEHNR, CDR2 FQNEAQ (reference sequence).

The chain is built from TRBV11-1 and TRBJ2-2, with no clear D. Looked up from germline, CDR1 is SGHAT and CDR2 is FQDESV (reference sequence). The germline V and J ends were trimmed by 2 bases and 5 bases, with 6 bases remaining between them. The CDR3 covers 13 residues. CDR3 bases: TGTGCCAGCAGCTTACTTGAGACCGGGGAGCTGTTTTTT. This sequence encodes CASSLLETGELFF.

This clone is a singleton in its sample. J is TRBJ2-7 and V is TRBV27, with D unresolved. Germline lookup yields CDR1 MNHEY and CDR2 SMNVEV (reference sequence). V was pared by 2 bases and J by 0 bases, with 11 bases between. CDR3 size: 15 residues. Written as DNA, the CDR3 is TGTGCCAGCAGTTTAAGGGTAGAAAGCTCCTACGAGCAGTACTTC. Residues: CASSLRVESSYEQYF.

V is TRBV6-1 and J is TRBJ2-1, with 11 nucleotides matching TRBD2. The V gene end was trimmed by 2 bases and the J gene end by 8 bases; junction bases not matched to a gene: 5. This CDR3 has 15 residues. Germline V lookup: CDR1 MNHNS, CDR2 SASEGT. The DNA for the CDR3 is TGTGCCAGCAGTGAAATAGCGGGAGGGAGGGATGAGCAGTTCTTC. This translates into CASSEIAGGRDEQFF.

The CDR3 protein is CASNVLNQPQHF. Written as DNA, the CDR3 is TGTGCCAGCAATGTTCTAAATCAGCCCCAGCATTTT. The V call is TRBV28, the J call TRBJ1-5; D is undetermined. The V end lost 7 bases, the J end lost 4 bases, and 8 bases lay between the germline ends. The germline gives CDR1 MDHEN, CDR2 SYDVKM. The CDR3 runs 12 residues. Together with reference TRBV28 and TRBJ1-5, the CDR3 gives the full variable domain: DVKVTQSSRYLVKRTGEKVFLECVQDMDHENMFWYRQDPGLGLRLIYFSYDVKMKEKGDIPEGYSVSREKKERFSLILESASTNQTSMYLCASNVLNQPQHFGDGTRLSIL.

As to this clone: Other DNA sequences in the sample encode the same CDR3. The rearrangement joins TRBV7-9 to TRBJ2-1; TRBD2 aligns across 7 bases. Germline values: CDR1 SEHNR, CDR2 FQNEAQ (reference sequence). V shed 1 base and J 6 bases; nucleotides not matched to a gene: 0. The CDR3 spans 13 residues. CDR3 residues: CASSLGTSNEQFF. As DNA, the CDR3 is TGTGCCAGCAGCTTAGGGACTAGCAATGAGCAGTTCTTC.

The rearrangement links TRBV19 to TRBJ2-1; TRBD2 might be the D (5 bases). Looked up from germline, CDR1 is LNHDA and CDR2 is SQIVND (reference sequence). The germline V and J ends were trimmed by 1 base and 4 bases, with 11 bases remaining between them. The CDR3 has 15 residues. Here the CDR3 reads CASSIGGSGYNEQFF. DNA of the CDR3: TGTGCCAGTAGTATAGGAGGGTCGGGATACAATGAGCAGTTCTTC.

The gene calls are TRBV29-1 and TRBJ2-1; 9 bases are shared with TRBD2. The CDR3 sequence is 15 residues long. With 8 bases clipped from V and 6 bases from J, the junction kept 14 bases outside the gene matches. Germline values: CDR1 SQVTM, CDR2 ANQGSEA. The CDR3 DNA follows: TGCAGCTCCACCCCTATGGCTAGCGGGATCAATGAGCAGTTCTTC. It codes for CSSTPMASGINEQFF.

The chain links TRBV9 to TRBJ2-7; D uncertain. This CDR3 comprises 12 residues. The V gene lost 3 bases and the J gene lost 7 bases, with 11 bases spanning the gap. Germline lookup yields CDR1 SGDLS and CDR2 YYNGEE. The CDR3: CASSAPSTEQYF. CDR3 nucleotide sequence: TGTGCCAGCAGCGCCCCTTCGACAGAGCAGTACTTC.

The rearrangement uses TRBV2 and TRBJ2-5; 8 bases fit TRBD1. Losses at the gene ends were 5 bases for V and 5 bases for J; bases not matched to a gene: 7. Germline lookup yields CDR1 SNHLY and CDR2 FYNNEI. The CDR3 covers 14 residues. The CDR3, as DNA: TGTGCCAGCAGTAAGACAGGGGTCTGGGAGACCCAGTACTTC. Its protein product is CASSKTGVWETQYF. The full variable domain, with the rest looked up from reference TRBV2 and TRBJ2-5, is EPEVTQTPSHQVTQMGQEVILRCVPISNHLYFYWYRQILGQKVEFLVSFYNNEISEKSEIFDDQFSVERPDGSNFTLKIRSTKLEDSAMYFCASSKTGVWETQYFGPGTRLLVL.

The sample holds a few counts of this clone. The chain joins TRBV21-1 to TRBJ2-2. TRBV21-1 is assigned pseudogene status. The length of the CDR3 is 13 residues. The CDR3 is CASSKEDTGELFF. Written as DNA, the CDR3 is TGTGCCAGCAGCAAAGAGGACACCGGGGAGCTGTTTTTT.

V usage is TRBV11-2 and J usage is TRBJ2-2; D uncertain. Trimming left V 4 bases short and J 0 bases short, with 9 bases between. Per the germline V gene, CDR1 is SGHAT and CDR2 is FQNNGV. This CDR3 is built from 15 residues. This chain's CDR3 is CASSSSTSNTGELFF. The CDR3 region has the DNA TGTGCCAGCAGCTCCTCGACCTCGAACACCGGGGAGCTGTTTTTT.

J is TRBJ2-7 and V is TRBV21-1; TRBD1, as called in the table, went unchecked against the DNA. TRBV21-1 constitutes a pseudogene. The CDR3 spans 18 residues. The CDR3 is CASSKMDRGRNLPYEQYF. CDR3 in DNA: TGTGCCAGCAGCAAAATGGACAGGGGGCGAAATTTGCCCTACGAGCAGTACTTC.